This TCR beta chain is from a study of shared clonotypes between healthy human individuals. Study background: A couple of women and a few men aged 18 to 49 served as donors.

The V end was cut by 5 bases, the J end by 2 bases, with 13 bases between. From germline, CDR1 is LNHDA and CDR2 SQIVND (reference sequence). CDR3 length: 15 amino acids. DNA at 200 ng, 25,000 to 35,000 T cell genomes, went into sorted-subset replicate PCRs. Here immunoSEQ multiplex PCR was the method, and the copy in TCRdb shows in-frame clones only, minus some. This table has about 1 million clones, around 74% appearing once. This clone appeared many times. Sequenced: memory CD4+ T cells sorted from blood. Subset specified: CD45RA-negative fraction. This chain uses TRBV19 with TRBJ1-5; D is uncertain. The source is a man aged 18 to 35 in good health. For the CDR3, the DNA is TGTGCCAGTAGTTTTGGGATGGCTGGCAATCAGCCCCAGCATTTT. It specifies CASSFGMAGNQPQHF.